This TCR beta chain came from a study of post-analysis software for immune sequencing data. Whole-study findings and limits: Patients had higher frequencies than controls of roughly 5 TRBV segments, including TRBV5-6, TRBV5-1 and TRBV20-1.

Each TCR beta cDNA library carried unique molecular identifiers. TCRdb analysed the PCR reads with MiXCR anew, one entry per CDR3 protein. The sample consists of about 680,000 distinct CDR3 sequences, around 64% of them appearing once. CDR1 DFQATT and CDR2 SNEGSKA come from the germline V gene (reference sequence). The CDR3 is 15 amino acids. J gave up 5 bases and V 1 base, and 10 bases lay outside the gene matches. Concerning this clonotype itself: Its specificity is not known.

The sequencing sample was made of blood. This chain connects TRBV20-1 to TRBJ2-5; the match to TRBD2 covers 7 bases. The source is a girl aged 2 to 9 with multiple sclerosis. CDR3 amino acids: CSARARAGEGETQYF. CDR3 bases: TGCAGTGCTAGAGCCCGTGCGGGGGAGGGTGAGACCCAGTACTTC.